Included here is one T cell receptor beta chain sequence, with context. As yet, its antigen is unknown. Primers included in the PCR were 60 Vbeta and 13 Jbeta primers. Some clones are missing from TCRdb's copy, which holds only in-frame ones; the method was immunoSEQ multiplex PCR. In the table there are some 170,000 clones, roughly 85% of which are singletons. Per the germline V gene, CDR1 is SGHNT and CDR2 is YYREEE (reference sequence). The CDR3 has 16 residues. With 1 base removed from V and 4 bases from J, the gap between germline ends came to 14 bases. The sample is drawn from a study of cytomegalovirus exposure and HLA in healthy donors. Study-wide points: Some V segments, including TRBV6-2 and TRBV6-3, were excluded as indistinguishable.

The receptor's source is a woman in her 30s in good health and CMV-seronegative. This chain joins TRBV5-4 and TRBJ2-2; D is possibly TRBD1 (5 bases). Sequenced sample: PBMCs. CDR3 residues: CASSLPQGRGTGELFF. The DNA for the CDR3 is TGTGCCAGCAGCTTGCCCCAGGGAAGGGGCACCGGGGAGCTGTTTTTT. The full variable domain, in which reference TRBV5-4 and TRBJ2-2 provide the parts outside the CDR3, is ETGVTQSPTHLIKTRGQQVTLRCSSQSGHNTVSWYQQALGQGPQFIFQYYREEENGRGNFPPRFSGLQFPNYSSELNVNALELDDSALYLCASSLPQGRGTGELFFGEGSRLTVL.